This T cell receptor beta chain was recovered during a study of T cells in Graves' hyperthyroidism and ophthalmopathy. Looking at the study overall: Blood from the periphery was taken at initial diagnosis, before any treatment. Study results and caveats: Ophthalmopathy and stable hyperthyroidism were told apart by a 13 V-J model.

Diagnosis rested on symptoms, serum thyroxine and TRAb, thyroid ultrasound, and orbital computed tomography. Amplified TCR beta CDR3 regions derived from RNA transcripts. TCR CDR3 underwent first-round RT-PCR with the HTBI primer set. Each CDR3 protein is one row after TCRdb ran MiXCR on the multiplex PCR reads. The sample has about 400,000 distinct CDR3 sequences, about 13% seen once. This clonotype was recorded at least ten times. Its antigen is currently unknown. CDR3 length equals 14 residues. Looked up from germline, CDR1 is MDHEN and CDR2 is SYDVKM. V was shortened by 6 bases and J by 0 bases, with 9 bases between the two germline ends.

This receptor was taken from a woman between 18 and 29 years old with Graves' hyperthyroidism. The sample consisted of blood. The genes are TRBV28 and TRBJ1-5; D uncertain. The CDR3 DNA reads as TGTGCCAGCAGCCCCCCCGATAGCAATCAGCCCCAGCATTTT. Encoded protein: CASSPPDSNQPQHF.